This entry describes one T cell receptor beta chain. Its antigen is unidentified. TCRdb passed the RT-PCR reads through MiXCR, listing each CDR3 protein once. This sample carries some 570,000 distinct CDR3 sequences, 10% to 12% of them seen once, and the ten largest clones take approximately 11%. The record originates from a study of response to subunit inactivated influenza vaccine. Study-level findings and limits: Each seasonal influenza vaccination recruits few new T cells, the authors suggested.

V shed 0 bases and J 8 bases; nucleotides not matched to a gene: 4. This CDR3 has 14 amino acids. Germline CDR1 reads MNHEY; CDR2 reads SVGAGI. The same sample was also used in a study of T cells expressing NK-cell markers. From that report: The TCR beta cDNA came from 5'RACE template switching with UMIs. For roughly 6 donors, the dominant NKG2C+ clonotypes made up roughly 1.0-7.5% of their CD8+ T cells. These clonotypes, the leaders elsewhere, also led the CD3+CD56-NKG2C+ fraction in four donors.

The sequencing used PBMCs from blood, collected on the day of vaccination. This TCR was sampled from a middle-aged man who received an inactivated influenza vaccine. The chain has TRBV6-5 and TRBJ1-2; 9 bases fit TRBD1. In DNA form, the CDR3 reads TGTGCCAGCAGTTACTCGGGCACAGGGGGCGGCTACACCTTC. The encoded protein is CASSYSGTGGGYTF.